What follows is one TCR beta chain and its context. The antigen remains unidentified. The CDR3 runs 12 residues. CDR1 and CDR2 from the germline V gene are SGHRS and YFSETQ. UMIs bearing a 6-nucleotide sample barcode were added through template switching. TCRdb re-called the 5' RACE reads, yielding one record per CDR3 amino acid sequence without DNA. Its listing shows hundreds of thousands of distinct CDR3 sequences. The data stem from a study of monozygotic twins with inflammatory bowel disease. The study, taken as a whole, reports: A single strong IBD-associated signal or clonotype was not supported by the findings. In the analysis, different T cell subtypes could not be told apart.

The sequence was obtained from a human donor with ulcerative colitis or Crohn's disease, or a healthy co-twin of an affected twin (not recorded which). The chain joins TRBV5-1 to TRBJ2-5. The material sequenced was blood. The chain's CDR3 is CASGQTQETQYF.